The subject of this entry is one T cell receptor beta chain. The antigen is not known. The library targeted TCRbeta and was prepared with unique molecular identifiers. TCRdb independently ran MiXCR on the PCR reads; one entry per CDR3 protein. The table records approximately 130,000 distinct CDR3 sequences, roughly 9% of them present only once. These data originate in a study of T-cell reconstitution after alpha-beta-depleted transplantation in children. Study-wide findings and caveats: Day-60 TCRbeta diversity that was high in some patients was derived from surviving recipient T cells and thymic progenitors. The study reportedly traced alpha-beta T cells about two months after transplant to several hundred expanded graft clones. One year after transplant, T-cell counts and diversity came mostly from newly produced T cells.

V shed 0 bases and J 6 bases; nucleotides not matched to a gene: 4. CDR1 and CDR2 from the germline V gene are DFQATT and SNEGSKA (reference sequence). The CDR3 contains 15 residues. The chain combines TRBV20-1 with TRBJ2-5, with 13 bases lining up with TRBD2. This TCR derives from a girl under three years old who had a stem cell transplant for combined immunodeficiency, so the T cells may come from the graft donor. The sequencing used PBMCs, mostly from graft donor cells, collected 180 days after TCRalphabeta/CD19-depleted stem cell transplant. The CDR3 loop is CSARELAGGGKTQYF. In DNA, the CDR3 is TGCAGTGCTAGAGAACTAGCGGGAGGGGGGAAGACCCAGTACTTC.